These T cell receptor beta chains were read from a single sample in a study of identical twins. Using its own MiXCR run on the 5' RACE reads, TCRdb lists one record per CDR3 protein. The data hold just under 650,000 distinct CDR3 sequences, with about 7.6% observed a single time. The same data also contributed to another study, on yellow fever vaccine responses in identical twins.

Input material: PBMCs. The receptors stem from a woman younger than 35 in good health. CDR3s leave out the opening cysteine and the closing phenylalanine or tryptophan. D genes are given only for firm matches.

v_call: TRBV4-1; d_call: -; cdr3_length: 13; j_call: TRBJ2-2; cdr3_aa: ASSQDKGGSGELF
v_call: TRBV7-9; d_call: -; cdr3_length: 11; j_call: TRBJ1-2; cdr3_aa: ASSTTLGYGYT
v_call: TRBV3-1; d_call: TRBD1; cdr3_length: 15; j_call: TRBJ1-1; cdr3_aa: ASSQVGTGIMNTEAF
v_call: TRBV12-3/TRBV12-4; d_call: -; cdr3_length: 11; j_call: TRBJ1-1; cdr3_aa: ASSESPGSEAF
v_call: TRBV28; d_call: -; cdr3_length: 12; j_call: TRBJ2-2; cdr3_aa: ASSGAGFTGELF
v_call: TRBV12-5; d_call: -; cdr3_length: 11; j_call: TRBJ1-2; cdr3_aa: ASGLGGNYGYT
v_call: TRBV7-9; d_call: -; cdr3_length: 10; j_call: TRBJ1-2; cdr3_aa: ASSLETLQST
v_call: TRBV3-1; d_call: -; cdr3_length: 13; j_call: TRBJ1-1; cdr3_aa: ASSPTVSRNTEAF
v_call: TRBV6-1; d_call: TRBD2; cdr3_length: 9; j_call: TRBJ2-1; cdr3_aa: ACRGDNEQF
v_call: TRBV6-5; d_call: TRBD2; cdr3_length: 14; j_call: TRBJ2-7; cdr3_aa: ASSYSSGSYSNEQY
v_call: TRBV3-1; d_call: TRBD1; cdr3_length: 11; j_call: TRBJ1-2; cdr3_aa: ASSRDRNYGYT
v_call: TRBV5-4; d_call: TRBD2; cdr3_length: 11; j_call: TRBJ2-5; cdr3_aa: ASSGTSEETQY
v_call: TRBV20-1; d_call: TRBD2; cdr3_length: 14; j_call: TRBJ2-2; cdr3_aa: SARVAGVKDTGELF
v_call: TRBV6-1; d_call: -; cdr3_length: 13; j_call: TRBJ2-2; cdr3_aa: ASRSGELNTGELF
v_call: TRBV7-2; d_call: TRBD2; cdr3_length: 13; j_call: TRBJ2-7; cdr3_aa: ASSLVVGLAGEQY
v_call: TRBV20-1; d_call: TRBD1; cdr3_length: 12; j_call: TRBJ2-1; cdr3_aa: SARFGTARGEQF
v_call: TRBV7-9; d_call: -; cdr3_length: 15; j_call: TRBJ2-5; cdr3_aa: ASSTELGPGDQETQY
v_call: TRBV7-6; d_call: TRBD2; cdr3_length: 15; j_call: TRBJ2-1; cdr3_aa: ASSFLDTSGGFNEQF
v_call: TRBV4-1; d_call: -; cdr3_length: 14; j_call: TRBJ1-2; cdr3_aa: ASSQVSYVANYGYT
v_call: TRBV9; d_call: TRBD2; cdr3_length: 14; j_call: TRBJ2-1; cdr3_aa: ASSGASGTSTNEQF
v_call: TRBV12-3/TRBV12-4; d_call: TRBD1; cdr3_length: 14; j_call: TRBJ1-2; cdr3_aa: ASSSTPGQGPWGYT
v_call: TRBV12-3/TRBV12-4; d_call: TRBD2; cdr3_length: 13; j_call: TRBJ2-3; cdr3_aa: ASSLVAGASDTQY
v_call: TRBV24-1; d_call: TRBD2; cdr3_length: 10; j_call: TRBJ2-5; cdr3_aa: ATSPSGSTQY
v_call: TRBV20-1; d_call: -; cdr3_length: 12; j_call: TRBJ2-1; cdr3_aa: SARSRRGLNEQF
v_call: TRBV6-1; d_call: TRBD2; cdr3_length: 13; j_call: TRBJ2-3; cdr3_aa: ASSLREGLADTQY
v_call: TRBV6-5; d_call: -; cdr3_length: 13; j_call: TRBJ2-7; cdr3_aa: ASSYSSQGGYEQY
v_call: TRBV11-2; d_call: TRBD2; cdr3_length: 15; j_call: TRBJ2-3; cdr3_aa: ASSLGPLAGGLDTQY
v_call: TRBV20-1; d_call: TRBD2; cdr3_length: 13; j_call: TRBJ2-7; cdr3_aa: SAGEIVAGGSEQY
v_call: TRBV5-1; d_call: TRBD1; cdr3_length: 18; j_call: TRBJ2-1; cdr3_aa: ASSFPTGQGGWSSYNEQF
v_call: TRBV27; d_call: -; cdr3_length: 12; j_call: TRBJ1-6; cdr3_aa: ASSLSRGKPPLH
v_call: TRBV21-1; d_call: -; cdr3_length: 16; j_call: TRBJ2-3; cdr3_aa: ASSKVSAGGPSTDTQY
v_call: TRBV6-6; d_call: TRBD1; cdr3_length: 11; j_call: TRBJ1-1; cdr3_aa: ASRNRGITEAF
v_call: TRBV21-1; d_call: -; cdr3_length: 12; j_call: TRBJ2-1; cdr3_aa: ASSKSGAGNEQF
v_call: TRBV14; d_call: TRBD1; cdr3_length: 14; j_call: TRBJ1-6; cdr3_aa: ASSQDLRTGPLPLH
v_call: TRBV6-2/TRBV6-3; d_call: -; cdr3_length: 12; j_call: TRBJ2-7; cdr3_aa: ASSYLAGSYEQY
v_call: TRBV6-1; d_call: -; cdr3_length: 16; j_call: TRBJ1-3; cdr3_aa: ASSEGARGPFSGNTIY